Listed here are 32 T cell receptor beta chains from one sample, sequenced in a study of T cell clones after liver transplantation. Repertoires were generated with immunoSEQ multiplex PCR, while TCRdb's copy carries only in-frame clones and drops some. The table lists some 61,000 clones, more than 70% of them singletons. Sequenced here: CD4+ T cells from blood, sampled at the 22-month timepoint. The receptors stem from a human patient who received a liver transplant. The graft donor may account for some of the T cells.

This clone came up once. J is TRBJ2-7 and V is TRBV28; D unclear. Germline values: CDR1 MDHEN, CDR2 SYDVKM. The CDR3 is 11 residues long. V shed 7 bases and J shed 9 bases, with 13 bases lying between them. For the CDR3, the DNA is TGTGCCAGCACCTCAAACAGAGTGCAGTACTTC. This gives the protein CASTSNRVQYF.

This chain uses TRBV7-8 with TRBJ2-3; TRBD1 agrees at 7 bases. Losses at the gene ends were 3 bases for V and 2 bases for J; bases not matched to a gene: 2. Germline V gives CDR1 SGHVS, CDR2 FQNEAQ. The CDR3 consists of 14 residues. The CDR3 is CASSFDRATDTQYF. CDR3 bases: TGTGCCAGCAGCTTCGACAGGGCCACAGATACGCAGTATTTT.

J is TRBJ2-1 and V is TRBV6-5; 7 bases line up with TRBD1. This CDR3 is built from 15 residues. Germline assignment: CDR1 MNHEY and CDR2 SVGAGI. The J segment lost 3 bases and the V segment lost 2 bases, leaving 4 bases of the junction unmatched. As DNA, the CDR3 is TGTGCCAGCAGTTACGAGGGGGCCAGCTACAATGAGCAGTTCTTC. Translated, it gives CASSYEGASYNEQFF.

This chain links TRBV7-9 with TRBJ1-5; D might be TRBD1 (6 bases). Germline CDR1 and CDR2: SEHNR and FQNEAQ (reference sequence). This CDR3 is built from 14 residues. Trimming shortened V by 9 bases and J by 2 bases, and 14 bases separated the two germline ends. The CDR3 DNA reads TGTGCCAGTGGCAGGGGAGAGGGCAATCAGCCCCAGCATTTT. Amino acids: CASGRGEGNQPQHF.

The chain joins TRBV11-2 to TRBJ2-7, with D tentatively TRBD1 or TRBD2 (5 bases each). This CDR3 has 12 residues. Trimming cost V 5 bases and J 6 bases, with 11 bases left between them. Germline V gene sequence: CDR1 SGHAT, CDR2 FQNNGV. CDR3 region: CASSPVGVEQYF. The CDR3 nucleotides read TGTGCCAGCAGCCCGGTGGGGGTCGAGCAGTACTTC.

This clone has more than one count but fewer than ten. CDR3 DNA: TGCGCCAGCAGCCAACCAAGGGACGGTAATTCACCCCTCCACTTT. Residues: CASSQPRDGNSPLHF. V usage is TRBV4-1 and J usage is TRBJ1-6, with D possibly being TRBD1 (5 bases). Germline V gene data show CDR1 as MGHRA and CDR2 as YSYEKL. V gave up 2 bases and J gave up 6 bases, with 11 bases separating them. CDR3 size: 15 residues.

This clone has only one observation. The CDR3 DNA sequence: TGTGCCAGCAGTTCCCCTCCAGGGGGAGACGGGGAGCTGTTTTTT. It yields the protein CASSSPPGGDGELFF. V and J are TRBV28 and TRBJ2-2; 7 bases line up with TRBD1. The V segment lost 4 bases and the J segment 7 bases; nucleotides outside the gene matches: 9. Germline lookup yields CDR1 MDHEN and CDR2 SYDVKM. This CDR3 contains 15 residues.

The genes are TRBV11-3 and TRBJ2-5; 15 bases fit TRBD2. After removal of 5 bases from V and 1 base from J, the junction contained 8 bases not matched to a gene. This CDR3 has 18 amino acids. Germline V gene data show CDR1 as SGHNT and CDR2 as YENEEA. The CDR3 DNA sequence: TGTGCCAGCAGCCCCCCGCCGGGACTAGCGGGGGGCCAAGAGACCCAGTACTTC. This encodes CASSPPPGLAGGQETQYF. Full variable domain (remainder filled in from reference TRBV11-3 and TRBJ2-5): EAGVVQSPRYKIIEKKQPVAFWCNPISGHNTLYWYLQNLGQGPELLIRYENEEAVDDSQLPKDRFSAERLKGVDSTLKIQPAELGDSAVYLCASSPPPGLAGGQETQYFGPGTRLLVL.

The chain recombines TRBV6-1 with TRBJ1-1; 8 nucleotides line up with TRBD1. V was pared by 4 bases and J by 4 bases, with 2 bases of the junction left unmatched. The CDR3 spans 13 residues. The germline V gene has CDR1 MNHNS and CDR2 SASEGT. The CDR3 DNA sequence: TGTGCCAGCAGTGTTGACAGGGGCACTGAAGCTTTCTTT. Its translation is CASSVDRGTEAFF.

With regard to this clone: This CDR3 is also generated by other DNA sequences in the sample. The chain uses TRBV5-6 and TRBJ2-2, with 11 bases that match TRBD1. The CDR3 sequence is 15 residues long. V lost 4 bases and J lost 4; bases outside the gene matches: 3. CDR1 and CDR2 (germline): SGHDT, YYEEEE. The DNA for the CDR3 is TGTGCCAGCAGCATAGGGACAGGGGGCACCGGGGAGCTGTTTTTT. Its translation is CASSIGTGGTGELFF.

CDR3 nucleotide sequence: TGTGCCATCAGTGAGAATAAAGGAGCTAATGAAAAACTGTTTTTT. Its protein is CAISENKGANEKLFF. The rearrangement links TRBV10-3 to TRBJ1-4; D unclear. V was cut by 2 bases and J by 3 bases, with 10 bases left in between. Per the germline V gene, CDR1 is ENHRY and CDR2 is SYGVKD. The CDR3 is made up of 15 amino acids.

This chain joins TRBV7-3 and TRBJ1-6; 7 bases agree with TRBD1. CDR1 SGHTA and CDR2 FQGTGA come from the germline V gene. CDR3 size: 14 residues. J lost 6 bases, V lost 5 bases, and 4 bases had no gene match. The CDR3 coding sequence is TGTGCCAGCAGCCCGGGACAGACTAATTCACCCCTCCACTTT. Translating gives CASSPGQTNSPLHF.

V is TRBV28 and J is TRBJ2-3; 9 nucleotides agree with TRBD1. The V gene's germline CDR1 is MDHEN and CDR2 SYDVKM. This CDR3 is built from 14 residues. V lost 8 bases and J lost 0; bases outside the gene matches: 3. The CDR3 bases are TGTGCCAGCGGGGGGACAGGGAGCACAGATACGCAGTATTTT. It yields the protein CASGGTGSTDTQYF.

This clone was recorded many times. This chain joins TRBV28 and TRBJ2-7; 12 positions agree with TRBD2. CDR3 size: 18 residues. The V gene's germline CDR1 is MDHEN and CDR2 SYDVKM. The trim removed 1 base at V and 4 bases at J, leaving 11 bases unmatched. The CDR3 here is CASSLFGLAGRNGYEQYF. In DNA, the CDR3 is TGTGCCAGCAGTTTATTCGGACTAGCGGGGCGCAATGGGTACGAGCAGTACTTC. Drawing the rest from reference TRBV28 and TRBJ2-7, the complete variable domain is DVKVTQSSRYLVKRTGEKVFLECVQDMDHENMFWYRQDPGLGLRLIYFSYDVKMKEKGDIPEGYSVSREKKERFSLILESASTNQTSMYLCASSLFGLAGRNGYEQYFGPGTRLTVT.

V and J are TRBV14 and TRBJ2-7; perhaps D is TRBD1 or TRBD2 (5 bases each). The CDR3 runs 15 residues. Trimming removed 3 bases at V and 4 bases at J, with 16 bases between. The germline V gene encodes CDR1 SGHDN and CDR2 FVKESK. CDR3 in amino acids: CASSQWVGGLYEQYF. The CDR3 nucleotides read TGTGCCAGCAGCCAGTGGGTTGGGGGATTATACGAGCAGTACTTC.

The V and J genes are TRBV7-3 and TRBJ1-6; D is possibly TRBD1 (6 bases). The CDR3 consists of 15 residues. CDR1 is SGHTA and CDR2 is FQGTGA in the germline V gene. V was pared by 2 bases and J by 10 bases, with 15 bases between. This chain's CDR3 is CASSLAGRGRSPLHF. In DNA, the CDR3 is TGTGCCAGCAGCTTAGCAGGCAGGGGAAGGTCACCCCTCCACTTT.

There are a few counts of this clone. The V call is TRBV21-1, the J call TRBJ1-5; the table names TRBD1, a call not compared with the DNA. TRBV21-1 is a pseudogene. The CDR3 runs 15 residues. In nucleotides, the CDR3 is TGTGCCAGCAGCAAAGAGACAGGTAGCAATCAGCCCCAGCATTTT. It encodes CASSKETGSNQPQHF.

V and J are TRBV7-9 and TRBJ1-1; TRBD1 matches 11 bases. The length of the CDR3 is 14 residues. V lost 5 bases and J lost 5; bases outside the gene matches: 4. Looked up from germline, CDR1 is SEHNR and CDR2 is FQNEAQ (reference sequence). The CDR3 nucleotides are TGTGCCAGCAGCCCGGGACAGGGGGGGACTGAAGCTTTCTTT. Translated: CASSPGQGGTEAFF.

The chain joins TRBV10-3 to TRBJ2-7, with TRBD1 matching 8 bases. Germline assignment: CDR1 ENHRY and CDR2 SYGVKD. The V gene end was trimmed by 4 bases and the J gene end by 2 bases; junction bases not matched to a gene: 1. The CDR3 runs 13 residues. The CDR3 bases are TGTGCCATCAGTGTACAGGGGGCCTACGAGCAGTACTTC. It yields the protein CAISVQGAYEQYF.

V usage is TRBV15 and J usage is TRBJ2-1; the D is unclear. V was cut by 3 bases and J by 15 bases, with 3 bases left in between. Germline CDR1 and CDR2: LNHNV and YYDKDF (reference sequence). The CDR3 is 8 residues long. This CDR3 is CATSRSFF. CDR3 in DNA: TGTGCCACCAGCAGGTCGTTCTTC.

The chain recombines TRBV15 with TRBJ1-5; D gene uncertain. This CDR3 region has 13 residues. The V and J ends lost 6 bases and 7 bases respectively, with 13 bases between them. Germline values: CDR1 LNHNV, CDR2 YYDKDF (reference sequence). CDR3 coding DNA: TGTGCCACCAGTTCTAGAACGGCCCAGCCCCAGCATTTT. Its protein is CATSSRTAQPQHF.

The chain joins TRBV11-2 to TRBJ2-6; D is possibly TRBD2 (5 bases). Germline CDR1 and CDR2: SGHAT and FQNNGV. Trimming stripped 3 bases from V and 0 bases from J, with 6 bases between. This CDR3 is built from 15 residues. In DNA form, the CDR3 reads TGTGCCAGCAGCTTTGGGAGCTCTGGGGCCAACGTCCTGACTTTC. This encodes CASSFGSSGANVLTF.

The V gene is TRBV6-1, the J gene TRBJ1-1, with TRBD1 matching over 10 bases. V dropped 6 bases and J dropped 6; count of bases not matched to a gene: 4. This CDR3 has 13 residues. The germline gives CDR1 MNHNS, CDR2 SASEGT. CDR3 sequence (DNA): TGTGCCAGCAGAGACAGGGGGCCTGCTGAAGCTTTCTTT. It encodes CASRDRGPAEAFF.

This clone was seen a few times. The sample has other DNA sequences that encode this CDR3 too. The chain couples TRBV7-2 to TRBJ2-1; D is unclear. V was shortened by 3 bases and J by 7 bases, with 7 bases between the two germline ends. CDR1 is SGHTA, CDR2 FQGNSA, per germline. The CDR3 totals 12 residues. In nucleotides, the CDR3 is TGTGCCAGCAGCTTGTTCGGGAATGAGCAGTTCTTC. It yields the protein CASSLFGNEQFF.

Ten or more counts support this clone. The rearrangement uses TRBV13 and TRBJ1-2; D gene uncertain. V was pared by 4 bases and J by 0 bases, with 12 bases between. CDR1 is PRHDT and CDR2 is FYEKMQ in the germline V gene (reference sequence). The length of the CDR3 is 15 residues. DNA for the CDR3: TGTGCCAGCAGCTCCCTGGTATTGTCTAACTATGGCTACACCTTC. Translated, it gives CASSSLVLSNYGYTF.

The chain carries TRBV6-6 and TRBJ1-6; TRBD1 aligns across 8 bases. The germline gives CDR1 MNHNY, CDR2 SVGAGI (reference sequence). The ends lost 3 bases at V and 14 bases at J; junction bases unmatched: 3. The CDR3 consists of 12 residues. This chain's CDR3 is CASSYQQGALHF. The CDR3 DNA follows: TGTGCCAGCAGTTATCAACAGGGGGCCCTCCACTTT.

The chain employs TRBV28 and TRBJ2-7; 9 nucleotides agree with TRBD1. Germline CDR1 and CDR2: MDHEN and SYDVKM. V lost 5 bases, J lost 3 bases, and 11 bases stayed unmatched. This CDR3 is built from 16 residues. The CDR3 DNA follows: TGTGCCAGCAGTCCTACGCTGACAGGGGGGAACTACGAGCAGTACTTC. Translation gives CASSPTLTGGNYEQYF.

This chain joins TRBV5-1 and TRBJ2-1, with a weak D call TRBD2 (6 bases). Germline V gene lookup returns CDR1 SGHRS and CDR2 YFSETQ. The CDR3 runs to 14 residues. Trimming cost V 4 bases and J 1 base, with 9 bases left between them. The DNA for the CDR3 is TGCGCCAGCAGCGGGGGGATATCCTACAATGAGCAGTTCTTC. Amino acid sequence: CASSGGISYNEQFF.

CDR3 nucleotides: TGTGCCAGCTTCGTGGGGAACACTGAAGCTTTCTTT. Encoded protein: CASFVGNTEAFF. V is TRBV28 and J is TRBJ1-1; D not resolved. V lost 8 bases, J lost 1 base, and 8 bases lay in between. Germline V lookup: CDR1 MDHEN, CDR2 SYDVKM. This CDR3 is built from 12 residues.

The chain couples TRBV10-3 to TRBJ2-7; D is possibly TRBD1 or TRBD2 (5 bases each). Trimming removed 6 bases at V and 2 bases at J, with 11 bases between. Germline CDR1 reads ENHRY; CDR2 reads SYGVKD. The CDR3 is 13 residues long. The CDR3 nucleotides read TGTGCCATCAGCCAATTGGGGGCCTACGAGCAGTACTTC. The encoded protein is CAISQLGAYEQYF.

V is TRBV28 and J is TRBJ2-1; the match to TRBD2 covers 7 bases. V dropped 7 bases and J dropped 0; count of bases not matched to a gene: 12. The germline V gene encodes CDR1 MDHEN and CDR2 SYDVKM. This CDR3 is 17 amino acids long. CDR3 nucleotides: TGTGCCAGCACCGAGGCCGGGACTACGAGCTCCTACAATGAGCAGTTCTTC. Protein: CASTEAGTTSSYNEQFF.

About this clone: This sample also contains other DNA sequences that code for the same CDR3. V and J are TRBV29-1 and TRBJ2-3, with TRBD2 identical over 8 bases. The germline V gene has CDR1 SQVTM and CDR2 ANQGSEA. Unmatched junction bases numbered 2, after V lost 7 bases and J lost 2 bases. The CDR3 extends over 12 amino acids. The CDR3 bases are TGCAGCGCGACTAGCGACACAGATACGCAGTATTTT. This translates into CSATSDTDTQYF.